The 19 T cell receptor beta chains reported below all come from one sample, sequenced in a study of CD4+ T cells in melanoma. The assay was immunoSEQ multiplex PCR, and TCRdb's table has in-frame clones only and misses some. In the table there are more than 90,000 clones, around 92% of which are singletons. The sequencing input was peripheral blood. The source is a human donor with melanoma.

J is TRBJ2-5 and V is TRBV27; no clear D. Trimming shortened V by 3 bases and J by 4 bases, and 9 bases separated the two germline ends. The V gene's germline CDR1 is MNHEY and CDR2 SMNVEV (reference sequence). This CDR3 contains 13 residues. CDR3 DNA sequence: TGTGCCAGCAGTTTGGCTTTTCGAGAGACCCAGTACTTC. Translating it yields CASSLAFRETQYF.

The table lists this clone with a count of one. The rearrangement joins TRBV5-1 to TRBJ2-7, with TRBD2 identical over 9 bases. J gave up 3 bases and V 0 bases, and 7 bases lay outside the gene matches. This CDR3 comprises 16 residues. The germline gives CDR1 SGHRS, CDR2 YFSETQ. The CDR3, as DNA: TGCGCCAGCAGCTTGGACGCCACTAGCGGGTTCTACGAGCAGTACTTC. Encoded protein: CASSLDATSGFYEQYF.

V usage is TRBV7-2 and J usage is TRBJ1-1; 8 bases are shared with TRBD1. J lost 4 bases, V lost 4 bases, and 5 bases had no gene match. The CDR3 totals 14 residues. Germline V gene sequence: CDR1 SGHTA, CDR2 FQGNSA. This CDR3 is CASSYGQGLTEAFF. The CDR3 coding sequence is TGTGCCAGCAGCTATGGACAGGGACTCACTGAAGCTTTCTTT.

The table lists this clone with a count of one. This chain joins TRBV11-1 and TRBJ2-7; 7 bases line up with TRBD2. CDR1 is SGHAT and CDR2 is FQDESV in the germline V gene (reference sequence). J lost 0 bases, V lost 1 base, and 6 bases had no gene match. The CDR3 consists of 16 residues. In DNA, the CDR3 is TGTGCCAGCAGCTTAGATGGCCCGGGGGGCTCCTACGAGCAGTACTTC. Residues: CASSLDGPGGSYEQYF.

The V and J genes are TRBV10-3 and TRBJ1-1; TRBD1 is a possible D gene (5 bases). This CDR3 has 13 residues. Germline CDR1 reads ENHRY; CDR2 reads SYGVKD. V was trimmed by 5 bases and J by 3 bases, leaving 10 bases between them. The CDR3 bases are TGTGCCATCAGTCAAGGGGCGGACACTGAAGCTTTCTTT. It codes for CAISQGADTEAFF.

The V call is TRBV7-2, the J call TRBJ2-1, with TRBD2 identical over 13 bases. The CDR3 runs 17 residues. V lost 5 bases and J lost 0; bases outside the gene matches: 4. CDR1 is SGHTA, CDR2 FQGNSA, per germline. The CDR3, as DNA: TGTGCCAGCAGCCTGACTAGCGGGAGGATCTCCTACAATGAGCAGTTCTTC. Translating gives CASSLTSGRISYNEQFF. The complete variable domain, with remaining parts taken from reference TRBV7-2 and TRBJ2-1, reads GAGVSQSPSNKVTEKGKDVELRCDPISGHTALYWYRQSLGQGLEFLIYFQGNSAPDKSGLPSDRFSAERTGGSVSTLTIQRTQQEDSAVYLCASSLTSGRISYNEQFFGPGTRLTVL.

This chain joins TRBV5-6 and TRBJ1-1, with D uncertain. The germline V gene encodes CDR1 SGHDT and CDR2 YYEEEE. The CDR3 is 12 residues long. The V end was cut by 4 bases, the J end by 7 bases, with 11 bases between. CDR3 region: CASSLAGNEAFF. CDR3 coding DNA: TGTGCCAGCAGCCTGGCGGGGAATGAAGCTTTCTTT.

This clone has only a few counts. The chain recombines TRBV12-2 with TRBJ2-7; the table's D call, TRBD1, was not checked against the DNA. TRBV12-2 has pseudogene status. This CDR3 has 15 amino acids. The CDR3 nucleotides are TGTGCAAGTCGCCCGCGGCTGACAGGGCTCTACGAGCAGTACTTC. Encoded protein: CASRPRLTGLYEQYF.

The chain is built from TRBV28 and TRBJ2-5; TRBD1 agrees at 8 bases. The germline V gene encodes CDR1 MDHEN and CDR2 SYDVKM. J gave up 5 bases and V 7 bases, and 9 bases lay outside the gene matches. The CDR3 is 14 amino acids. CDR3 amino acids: CASTQGARDETQYF. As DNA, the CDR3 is TGTGCCAGCACCCAGGGGGCCCGGGACGAGACCCAGTACTTC.

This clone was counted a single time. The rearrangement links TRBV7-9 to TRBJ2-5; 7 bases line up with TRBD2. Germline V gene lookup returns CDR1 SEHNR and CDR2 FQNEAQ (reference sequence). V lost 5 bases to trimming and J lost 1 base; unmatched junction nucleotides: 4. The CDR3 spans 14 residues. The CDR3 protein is CASSRRTSQETQYF. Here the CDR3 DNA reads TGTGCCAGCAGCCGGAGGACTAGCCAAGAGACCCAGTACTTC.

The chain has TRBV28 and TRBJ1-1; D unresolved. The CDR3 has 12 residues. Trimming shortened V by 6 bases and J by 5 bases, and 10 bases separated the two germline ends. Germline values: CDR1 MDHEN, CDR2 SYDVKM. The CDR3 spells CASSPLRTEAFF. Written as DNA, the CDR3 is TGTGCCAGCAGCCCGCTAAGGACTGAAGCTTTCTTT.

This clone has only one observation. The CDR3 is CASSQESKNIQYF. The CDR3 bases are TGCGCCAGCAGTCAGGAGTCCAAAAACATTCAGTACTTC. This chain uses TRBV5-1 with TRBJ2-4; no clear D gene. Germline loops: CDR1 SGHRS, CDR2 YFSETQ. The CDR3 runs to 13 residues. V was cut by 5 bases and J by 2 bases, with 8 bases left in between.

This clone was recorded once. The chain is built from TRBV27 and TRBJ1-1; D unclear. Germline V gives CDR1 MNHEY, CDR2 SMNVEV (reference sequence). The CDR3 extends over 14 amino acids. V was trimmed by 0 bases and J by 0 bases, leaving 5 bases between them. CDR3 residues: CASSLSPVNTEAFF. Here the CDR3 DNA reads TGTGCCAGCAGTTTATCACCTGTGAACACTGAAGCTTTCTTT.

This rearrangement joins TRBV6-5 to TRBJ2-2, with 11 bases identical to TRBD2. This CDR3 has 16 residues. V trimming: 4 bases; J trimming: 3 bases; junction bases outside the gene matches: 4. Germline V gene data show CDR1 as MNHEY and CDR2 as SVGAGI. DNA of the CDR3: TGTGCCAGCAGTTTTAGCGGGGGGGCCGACACCGGGGAGCTGTTTTTT. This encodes CASSFSGGADTGELFF.

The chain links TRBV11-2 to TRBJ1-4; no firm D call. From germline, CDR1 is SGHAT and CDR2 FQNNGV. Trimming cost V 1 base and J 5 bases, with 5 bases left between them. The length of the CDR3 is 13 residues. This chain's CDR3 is CASSLVQNEKLFF. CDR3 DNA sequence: TGTGCCAGCAGCTTAGTACAGAATGAAAAACTGTTTTTT.

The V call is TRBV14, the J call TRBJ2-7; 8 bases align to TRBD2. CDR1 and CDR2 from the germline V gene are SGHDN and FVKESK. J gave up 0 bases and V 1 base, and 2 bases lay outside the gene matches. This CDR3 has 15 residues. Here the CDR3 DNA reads TGTGCCAGCAGCCAAGGACTAGCGATCTCCTACGAGCAGTACTTC. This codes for CASSQGLAISYEQYF.

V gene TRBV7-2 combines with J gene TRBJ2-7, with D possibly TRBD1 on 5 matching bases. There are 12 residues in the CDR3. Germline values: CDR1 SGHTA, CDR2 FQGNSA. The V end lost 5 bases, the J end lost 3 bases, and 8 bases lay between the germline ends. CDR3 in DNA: TGTGCCAGCAGCACCGACAGCTACGAGCAGTACTTC. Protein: CASSTDSYEQYF.

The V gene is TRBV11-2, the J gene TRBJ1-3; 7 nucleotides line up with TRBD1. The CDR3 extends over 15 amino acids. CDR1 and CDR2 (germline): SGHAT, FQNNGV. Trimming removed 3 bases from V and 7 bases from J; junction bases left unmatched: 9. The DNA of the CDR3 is TGTGCCAGCAGCTTTACAGGGGAACAGGGGAACACCATATATTTT. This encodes CASSFTGEQGNTIYF.

DNA for the CDR3: TGCAGCGTCAGGGGAGACCTTAACACTGAAGCTTTCTTT. As protein: CSVRGDLNTEAFF. This sequence joins TRBV29-1 and TRBJ1-1; D perhaps matches TRBD1 (6 bases). The germline V gene has CDR1 SQVTM and CDR2 ANQGSEA. Trimming cost V 6 bases and J 2 bases, with 13 bases left between them. This CDR3 spans 13 amino acids.